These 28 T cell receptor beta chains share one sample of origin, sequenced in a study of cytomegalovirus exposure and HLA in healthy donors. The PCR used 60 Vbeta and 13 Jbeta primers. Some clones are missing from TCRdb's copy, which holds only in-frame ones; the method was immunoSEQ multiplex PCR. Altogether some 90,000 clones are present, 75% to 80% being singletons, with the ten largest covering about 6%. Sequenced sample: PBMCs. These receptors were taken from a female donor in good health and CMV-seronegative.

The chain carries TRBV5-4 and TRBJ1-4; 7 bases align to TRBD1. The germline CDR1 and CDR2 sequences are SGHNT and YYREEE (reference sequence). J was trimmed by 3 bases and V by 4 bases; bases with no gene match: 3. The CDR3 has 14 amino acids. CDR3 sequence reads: CASSEGAANEKLFF. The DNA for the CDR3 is TGTGCCAGCAGCGAGGGGGCAGCTAATGAAAAACTGTTTTTT.

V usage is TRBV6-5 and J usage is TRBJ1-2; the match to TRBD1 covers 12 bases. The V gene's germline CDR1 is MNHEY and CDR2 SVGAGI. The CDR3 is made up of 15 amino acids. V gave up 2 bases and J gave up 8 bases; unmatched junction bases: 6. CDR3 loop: CASSYGGQGAKGYTF. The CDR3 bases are TGTGCCAGCAGTTACGGGGGACAGGGGGCGAAGGGCTACACCTTC.

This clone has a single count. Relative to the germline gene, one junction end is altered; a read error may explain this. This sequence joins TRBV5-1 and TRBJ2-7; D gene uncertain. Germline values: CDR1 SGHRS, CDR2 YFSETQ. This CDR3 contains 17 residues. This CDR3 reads CVSSLATYAESSYEQYF. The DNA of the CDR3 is TGCGTCAGCAGCTTGGCCACCTATGCGGAGTCCTCCTACGAGCAGTACTTC.

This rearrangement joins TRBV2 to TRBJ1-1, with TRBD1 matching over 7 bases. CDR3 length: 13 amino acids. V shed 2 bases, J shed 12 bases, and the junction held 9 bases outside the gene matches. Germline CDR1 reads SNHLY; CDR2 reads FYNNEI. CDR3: CASSEIPDRVPFF. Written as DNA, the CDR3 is TGTGCCAGCAGTGAAATTCCCGACAGGGTCCCTTTCTTT.

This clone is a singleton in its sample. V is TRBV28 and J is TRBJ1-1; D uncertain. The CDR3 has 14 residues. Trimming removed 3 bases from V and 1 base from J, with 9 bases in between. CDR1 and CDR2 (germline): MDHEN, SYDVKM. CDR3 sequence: CASSLIQPNTEAFF. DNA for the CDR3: TGTGCCAGCAGTTTGATACAGCCGAACACTGAAGCTTTCTTT.

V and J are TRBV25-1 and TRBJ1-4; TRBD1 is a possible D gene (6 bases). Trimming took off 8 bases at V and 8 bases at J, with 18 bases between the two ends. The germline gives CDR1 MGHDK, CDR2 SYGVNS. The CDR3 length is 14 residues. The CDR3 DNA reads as TGTGCCAGCGGAAAACAGGGATTATTCGAAAAACTGTTTTTT. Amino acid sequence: CASGKQGLFEKLFF. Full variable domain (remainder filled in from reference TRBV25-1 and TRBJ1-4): EADIYQTPRYLVIGTGKKITLECSQTMGHDKMYWYQQDPGMELHLIHYSYGVNSTEKGDLSSESTVSRIRTEHFPLTLESARPSHTSQYLCASGKQGLFEKLFFGSGTQLSVL.

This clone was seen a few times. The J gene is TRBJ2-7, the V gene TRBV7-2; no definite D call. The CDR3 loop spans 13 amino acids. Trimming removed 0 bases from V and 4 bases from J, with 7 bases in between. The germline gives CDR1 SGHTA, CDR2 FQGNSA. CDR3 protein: CASSLASIYEQYF. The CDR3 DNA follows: TGTGCCAGCAGCTTAGCATCTATATACGAGCAGTACTTC.

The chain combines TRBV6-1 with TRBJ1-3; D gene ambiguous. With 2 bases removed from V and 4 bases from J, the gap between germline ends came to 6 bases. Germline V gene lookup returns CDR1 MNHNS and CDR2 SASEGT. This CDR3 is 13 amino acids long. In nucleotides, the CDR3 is TGTGCCAGCAGTGAAAATGAGGGAAACACCATATATTTT. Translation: CASSENEGNTIYF.

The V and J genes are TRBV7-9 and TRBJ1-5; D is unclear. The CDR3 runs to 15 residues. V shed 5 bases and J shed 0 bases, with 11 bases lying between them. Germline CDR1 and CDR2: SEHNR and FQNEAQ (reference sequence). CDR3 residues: CASSPDGISNQPQHF. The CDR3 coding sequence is TGTGCCAGCAGCCCGGACGGGATTAGCAATCAGCCCCAGCATTTT. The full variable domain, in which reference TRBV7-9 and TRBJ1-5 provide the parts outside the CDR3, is DTGVSQNPRHKITKRGQNVTFRCDPISEHNRLYWYRQTLGQGPEFLTYFQNEAQLEKSRLLSDRFSAERPKGSFSTLEIQRTEQGDSAMYLCASSPDGISNQPQHFGDGTRLSIL.

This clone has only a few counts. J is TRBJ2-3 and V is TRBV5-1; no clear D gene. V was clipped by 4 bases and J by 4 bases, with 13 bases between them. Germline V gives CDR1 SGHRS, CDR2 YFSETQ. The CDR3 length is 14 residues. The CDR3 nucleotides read TGCGCCAGCAGCACCGGAGCCAGCCCAGATACGCAGTATTTT. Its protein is CASSTGASPDTQYF.

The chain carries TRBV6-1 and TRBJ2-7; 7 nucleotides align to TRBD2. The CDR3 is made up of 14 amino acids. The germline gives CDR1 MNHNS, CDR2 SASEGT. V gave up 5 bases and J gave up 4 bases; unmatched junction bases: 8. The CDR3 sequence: CASSRLSGTYEQYF. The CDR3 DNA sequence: TGTGCCAGCAGTCGACTAAGCGGGACGTACGAGCAGTACTTC.

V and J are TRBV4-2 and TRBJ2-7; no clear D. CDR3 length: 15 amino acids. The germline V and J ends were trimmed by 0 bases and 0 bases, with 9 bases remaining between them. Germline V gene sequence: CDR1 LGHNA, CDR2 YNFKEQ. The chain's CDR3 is CASSQERLSSYEQYF. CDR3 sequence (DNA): TGTGCCAGCAGCCAAGAAAGACTGAGCTCCTACGAGCAGTACTTC.

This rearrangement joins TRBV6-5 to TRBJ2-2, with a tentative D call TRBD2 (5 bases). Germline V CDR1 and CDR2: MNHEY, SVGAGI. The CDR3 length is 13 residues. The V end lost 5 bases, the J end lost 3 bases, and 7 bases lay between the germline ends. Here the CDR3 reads CASSTSYTGELFF. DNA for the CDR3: TGTGCCAGCAGTACTAGTTACACCGGGGAGCTGTTTTTT.

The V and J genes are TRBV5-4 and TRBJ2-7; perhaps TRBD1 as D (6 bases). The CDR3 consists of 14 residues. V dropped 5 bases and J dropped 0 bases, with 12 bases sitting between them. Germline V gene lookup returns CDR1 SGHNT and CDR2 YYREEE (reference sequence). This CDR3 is CASRVDSSSYEQYF. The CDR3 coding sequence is TGTGCCAGCAGGGTGGACAGCAGCTCCTACGAGCAGTACTTC.

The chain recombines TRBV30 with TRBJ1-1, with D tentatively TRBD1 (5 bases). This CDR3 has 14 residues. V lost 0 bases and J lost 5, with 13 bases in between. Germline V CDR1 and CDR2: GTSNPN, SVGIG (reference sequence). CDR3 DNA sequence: TGTGCCTGGAGTGTAGCAGGGTATGGGACTGAAGCTTTCTTT. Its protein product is CAWSVAGYGTEAFF.

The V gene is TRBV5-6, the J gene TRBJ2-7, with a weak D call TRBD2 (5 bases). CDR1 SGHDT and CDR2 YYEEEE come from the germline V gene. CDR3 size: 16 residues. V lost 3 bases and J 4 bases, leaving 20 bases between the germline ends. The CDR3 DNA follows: TGTGCCAGCAGCTCATTATCGGGGTTCCAGAGGTACGAGCAGTACTTC. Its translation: CASSSLSGFQRYEQYF.

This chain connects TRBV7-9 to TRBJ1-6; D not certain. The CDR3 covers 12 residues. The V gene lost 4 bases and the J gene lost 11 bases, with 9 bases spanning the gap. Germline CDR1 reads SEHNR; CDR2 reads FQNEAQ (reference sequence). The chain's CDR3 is CASSSPSAPLHF. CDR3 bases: TGTGCCAGCAGCTCCCCCTCAGCACCCCTCCACTTT.

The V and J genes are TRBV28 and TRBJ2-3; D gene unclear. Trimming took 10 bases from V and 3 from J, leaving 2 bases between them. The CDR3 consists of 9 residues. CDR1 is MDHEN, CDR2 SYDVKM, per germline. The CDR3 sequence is CATTDTQYF. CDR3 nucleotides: TGTGCCACAACAGATACGCAGTATTTT. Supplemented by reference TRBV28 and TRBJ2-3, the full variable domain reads DVKVTQSSRYLVKRTGEKVFLECVQDMDHENMFWYRQDPGLGLRLIYFSYDVKMKEKGDIPEGYSVSREKKERFSLILESASTNQTSMYLCATTDTQYFGPGTRLTVL.

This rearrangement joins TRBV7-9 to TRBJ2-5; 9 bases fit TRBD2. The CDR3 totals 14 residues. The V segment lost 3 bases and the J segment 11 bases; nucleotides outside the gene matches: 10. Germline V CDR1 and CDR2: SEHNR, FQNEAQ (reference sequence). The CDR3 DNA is TGTGCCAGCAGCTTGATTTTTGAGCGGGGGGAGCAGTACTTC. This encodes CASSLIFERGEQYF.

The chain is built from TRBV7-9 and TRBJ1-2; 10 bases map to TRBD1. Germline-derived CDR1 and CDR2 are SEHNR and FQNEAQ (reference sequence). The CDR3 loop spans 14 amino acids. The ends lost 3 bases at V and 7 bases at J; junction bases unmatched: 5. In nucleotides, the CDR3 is TGTGCCAGCAGCTTCCCCGGGGACAGGGGTGGCTACACCTTC. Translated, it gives CASSFPGDRGGYTF.

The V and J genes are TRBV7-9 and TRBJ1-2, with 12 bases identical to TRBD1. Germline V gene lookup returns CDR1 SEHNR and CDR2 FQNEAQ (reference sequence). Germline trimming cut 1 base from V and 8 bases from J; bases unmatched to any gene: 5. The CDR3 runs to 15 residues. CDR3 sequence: CASSLVGTGGTGYTF. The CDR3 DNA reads TGTGCCAGCAGCTTAGTTGGGACAGGGGGCACGGGCTACACCTTC. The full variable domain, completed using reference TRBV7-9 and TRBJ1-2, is DTGVSQNPRHKITKRGQNVTFRCDPISEHNRLYWYRQTLGQGPEFLTYFQNEAQLEKSRLLSDRFSAERPKGSFSTLEIQRTEQGDSAMYLCASSLVGTGGTGYTFGSGTRLTVV.

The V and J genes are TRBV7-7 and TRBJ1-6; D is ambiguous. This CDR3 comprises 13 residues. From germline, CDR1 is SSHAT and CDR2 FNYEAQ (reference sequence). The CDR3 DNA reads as TGTGCTAGTTTCATAGTGGGGAGTTCACCCCTCCACTTT. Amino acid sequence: CASFIVGSSPLHF. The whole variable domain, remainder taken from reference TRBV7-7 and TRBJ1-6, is GAGVSQSPRYKVTKRGQDVTLRCDPISSHATLYWYQQALGQGPEFLTYFNYEAQPDKSGLPSDRFSAERPEGSISTLTIQRTEQRDSAMYRCASFIVGSSPLHFGNGTRLTVT.

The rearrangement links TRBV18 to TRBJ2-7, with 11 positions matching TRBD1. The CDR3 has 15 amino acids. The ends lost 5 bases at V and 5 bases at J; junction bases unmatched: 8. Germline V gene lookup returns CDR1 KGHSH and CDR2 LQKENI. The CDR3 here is CASSTRRDRGDEQYF. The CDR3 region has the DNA TGTGCCAGCTCAACTCGCCGGGACAGGGGGGACGAGCAGTACTTC.

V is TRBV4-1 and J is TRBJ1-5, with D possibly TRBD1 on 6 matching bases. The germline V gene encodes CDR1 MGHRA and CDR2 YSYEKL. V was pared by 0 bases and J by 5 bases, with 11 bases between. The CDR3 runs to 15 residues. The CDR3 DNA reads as TGCGCCAGCAGCCAAGATAGGGGGATAGATCAGCCCCAGCATTTT. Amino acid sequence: CASSQDRGIDQPQHF.

The CDR3 DNA is TGTGCCAGCTCACAATTCCAGGGGGTCCAAGAGACCCAGTACTTC. Residues: CASSQFQGVQETQYF. The chain combines TRBV18 with TRBJ2-5; 7 positions match TRBD1. V lost 4 bases and J lost 1; bases outside the gene matches: 6. The CDR3 is 15 residues long. Germline-derived CDR1 and CDR2 are KGHSH and LQKENI.

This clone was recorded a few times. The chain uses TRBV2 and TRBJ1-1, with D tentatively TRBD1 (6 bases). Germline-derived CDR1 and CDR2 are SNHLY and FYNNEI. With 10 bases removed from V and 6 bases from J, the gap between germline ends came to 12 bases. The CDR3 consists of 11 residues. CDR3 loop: CANQGIAEAFF. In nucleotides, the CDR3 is TGTGCCAACCAGGGGATCGCTGAAGCTTTCTTT. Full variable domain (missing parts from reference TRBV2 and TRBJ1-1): EPEVTQTPSHQVTQMGQEVILRCVPISNHLYFYWYRQILGQKVEFLVSFYNNEISEKSEIFDDQFSVERPDGSNFTLKIRSTKLEDSAMYFCANQGIAEAFFGQGTRLTVV.

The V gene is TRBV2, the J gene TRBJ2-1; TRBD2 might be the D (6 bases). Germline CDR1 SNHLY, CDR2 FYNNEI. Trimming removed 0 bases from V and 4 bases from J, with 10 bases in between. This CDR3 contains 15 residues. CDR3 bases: TGTGCCAGCAGTGAAGCGGGCGGGAATTACAATGAGCAGTTCTTC. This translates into CASSEAGGNYNEQFF. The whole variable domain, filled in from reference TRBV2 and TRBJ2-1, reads EPEVTQTPSHQVTQMGQEVILRCVPISNHLYFYWYRQILGQKVEFLVSFYNNEISEKSEIFDDQFSVERPDGSNFTLKIRSTKLEDSAMYFCASSEAGGNYNEQFFGPGTRLTVL.

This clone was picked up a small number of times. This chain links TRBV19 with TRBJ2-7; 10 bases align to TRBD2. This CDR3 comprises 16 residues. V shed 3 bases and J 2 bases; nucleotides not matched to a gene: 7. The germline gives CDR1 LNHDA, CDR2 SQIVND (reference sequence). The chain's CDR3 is CASSMSSGGHTYEQYF. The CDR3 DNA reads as TGTGCCAGTAGTATGTCTAGCGGGGGTCACACCTACGAGCAGTACTTC. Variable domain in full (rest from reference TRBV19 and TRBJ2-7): DGGITQSPKYLFRKEGQNVTLSCEQNLNHDAMYWYRQDPGQGLRLIYYSQIVNDFQKGDIAEGYSVSREKKESFPLTVTSAQKNPTAFYLCASSMSSGGHTYEQYFGPGTRLTVT.